The next 32 T cell receptor beta chains were all read from a single sample in a study of T cell repertoires in cytomegalovirus infection. In TCRdb, the reads were re-called with MiXCR into one record per CDR3 protein. The top ten clones hold around 15% of a sample with some 920,000 distinct CDR3 sequences, roughly 31% of them seen once. Antigens of these TCRs are unknown. Sequenced material: cultured CD8+ T cells from PBMCs, taken from culture after CMV antigen stimulation. These receptors were taken from a human donor in good health (CMV status not recorded). Some clones in this sample may be carry-over from other donors' samples.

The J gene is TRBJ1-5, the V gene TRBV6-2 or TRBV6-3; 8 nucleotides match TRBD1. Germline CDR1 MNHEY, CDR2 SVGEGT. The length of the CDR3 is 20 residues. With 5 bases clipped from V and 2 bases from J, the junction kept 20 bases outside the gene matches. Written as DNA, the CDR3 is TGTGCCAGCAGTCCTACGTCGGGACAGGCCGGCGGGTTCGGCAATCAGCCCCAGCATTTT. Translation: CASSPTSGQAGGFGNQPQHF.

The rearrangement joins TRBV7-2 to TRBJ1-1; D remains ambiguous. The V gene lost 2 bases and the J gene lost 6 bases, with 13 bases spanning the gap. The germline CDR1 and CDR2 sequences are SGHTA and FQGNSA. The CDR3 consists of 14 residues. The chain's CDR3 is CASSLLTRSAEAFF. In nucleotides, the CDR3 is TGTGCCAGCAGCTTATTGACCCGGAGCGCTGAAGCTTTCTTT.

The gene calls are TRBV9 and TRBJ2-3; D is undetermined. The CDR3 loop spans 14 amino acids. Germline V gene sequence: CDR1 SGDLS, CDR2 YYNGEE. Deletions cut 6 bases from V and 3 bases from J, with 14 bases between. This chain's CDR3 is CASKESSGTDTQYF. In DNA, the CDR3 is TGTGCCAGCAAAGAGAGTAGTGGTACAGATACGCAGTATTTT.

This clonotype was picked up a small number of times. V is TRBV12-3 or TRBV12-4 and J is TRBJ1-5; the match to TRBD1 covers 7 bases. V dropped 2 bases and J dropped 5; count of bases not matched to a gene: 3. The length of the CDR3 is 14 residues. CDR3 loop: CASSLTGVYQPQHF. DNA for the CDR3: TGTGCCAGCAGTTTAACAGGGGTTTATCAGCCCCAGCATTTT.

The chain uses TRBV12-3 or TRBV12-4 and TRBJ2-7; 8 positions match TRBD1. V lost 5 bases, J lost 4 bases, and 7 bases stayed unmatched. The CDR3 has 14 amino acids. CDR3 loop: CASSPTGGYYEQYF. CDR3 DNA sequence: TGTGCCAGCAGTCCAACAGGGGGTTATTACGAGCAGTACTTC.

This clonotype was counted a few times. The chain joins TRBV5-6 to TRBJ1-1; D possibly corresponds to TRBD1 (5 bases). The CDR3 is made up of 14 amino acids. The V gene lost 4 bases and the J gene lost 7 bases, with 17 bases spanning the gap. Germline CDR1 is SGHDT and CDR2 is YYEEEE. The CDR3 protein is CASSRDSLPLEAFF. The CDR3 region has the DNA TGTGCCAGCAGCCGGGACTCCTTACCCCTTGAAGCTTTCTTT.

In its sample, this clonotype was seen a few times. The chain joins TRBV19 to TRBJ2-1; perhaps D is TRBD1 or TRBD2 (5 bases each). Germline CDR1 reads LNHDA; CDR2 reads SQIVND (reference sequence). CDR3 length equals 16 residues. The germline V and J ends were trimmed by 7 bases and 0 bases, with 16 bases remaining between them. CDR3: CASTTDGGSSYNEQFF. Written as DNA, the CDR3 is TGTGCCAGTACCACCGATGGGGGAAGCTCCTACAATGAGCAGTTCTTC. The variable domain in full, with the rest retrieved from reference TRBV19 and TRBJ2-1, is DGGITQSPKYLFRKEGQNVTLSCEQNLNHDAMYWYRQDPGQGLRLIYYSQIVNDFQKGDIAEGYSVSREKKESFPLTVTSAQKNPTAFYLCASTTDGGSSYNEQFFGPGTRLTVL.

Points on this clonotype: Compared with germline, one end of the junction differs, possibly owing to a read error. The chain joins TRBV28 to TRBJ2-3, with 15 bases matching TRBD2. The length of the CDR3 is 22 residues. Looked up from germline, CDR1 is MDHEN and CDR2 is SYDVKM. The CDR3 here is CTSSFPESGLAGGYISTDTQYF. CDR3 nucleotide sequence: TGTACCAGCAGTTTTCCTGAGTCGGGACTAGCGGGGGGATATATTAGCACAGATACGCAGTATTTT.

The table lists this clonotype with many counts. The rearrangement joins TRBV7-3 to TRBJ2-2, with 9 bases fitting TRBD2. Germline CDR1 reads SGHTA; CDR2 reads FQGTGA. V trimming: 5 bases; J trimming: 3 bases; junction bases outside the gene matches: 10. This CDR3 has 17 residues. The CDR3, as DNA: TGTGCCAGCAGCCCTCGGAGCGGGGGGCGTTACACCGGGGAGCTGTTTTTT. Residues: CASSPRSGGRYTGELFF.

The CDR3 DNA follows: TGCAGTGCTCCCCCGAGGGACTTCTATTCACCCCTCCACTTT. This codes for CSAPPRDFYSPLHF. The gene calls are TRBV20-1 and TRBJ1-6; a possible D gene is TRBD1 (5 bases). V was trimmed by 5 bases and J by 8 bases, leaving 16 bases between them. Germline lookup yields CDR1 DFQATT and CDR2 SNEGSKA (reference sequence). The CDR3 spans 14 residues.

The gene calls are TRBV5-1 and TRBJ1-1; 8 nucleotides match TRBD1. This CDR3 has 14 amino acids. Per germline, CDR1 SGHRS and CDR2 YFSETQ. With 2 bases clipped from V and 5 bases from J, the junction kept 5 bases outside the gene matches. The CDR3 DNA is TGCGCCAGCAGCTTTGGCGACAGGGGAACTGAAGCTTTCTTT. Protein: CASSFGDRGTEAFF.

The chain couples TRBV27 to TRBJ1-2; D call uncertain. CDR3 length: 14 amino acids. Per the germline V gene, CDR1 is MNHEY and CDR2 is SMNVEV (reference sequence). V lost 7 bases and J lost 4, with 16 bases in between. CDR3 protein: CASKPGRRAYGYTF. The DNA for the CDR3 is TGTGCCAGCAAACCCGGGCGGAGGGCCTATGGCTACACCTTC.

A remark on this clonotype: A clone one base away is much larger, so this may be a read error. The chain uses TRBV7-8 and TRBJ1-4; D possibly corresponds to TRBD1 (5 bases). Trimming cost V 5 bases and J 8 bases, with 15 bases left between them. CDR3 size: 14 residues. The germline CDR1 and CDR2 sequences are SGHVS and FQNEAQ. CDR3: CASSATGTLEKLFF. The CDR3 DNA reads TGTGCCAGCAGCGCCACAGGCACCCTAGAAAAACTGTTTTTT.

To note about this clonotype: Here the CDR3 omits its conserved ending phenylalanine or tryptophan, so a read error is the likely source. This chain links TRBV6-8 with TRBJ2-2; 8 nucleotides align to TRBD1. CDR1 and CDR2 from the germline V gene are MNHGY and SAAAGT. V shed 6 bases, J shed 3 bases, and the junction held 9 bases outside the gene matches. This CDR3 comprises 16 residues. The CDR3: CASSMQGAADTGELFS. The DNA for the CDR3 is TGTGCCAGCAGCATGCAGGGGGCTGCGGACACCGGGGAGCTGTTTTCT.

This clonotype appeared a few times. The chain has TRBV29-1 and TRBJ1-2; D is uncertain. The CDR3 spans 12 residues. In germline, CDR1 is SQVTM, CDR2 ANQGSEA. V gave up 6 bases and J gave up 5 bases, with 13 bases separating them. The CDR3 coding sequence is TGCAGCGTGGCGGGTCAGGATTATGGCTACACCTTC. Its translation: CSVAGQDYGYTF.

At least ten counts were recorded for this clonotype. The V and J genes are TRBV7-2 and TRBJ1-4, with D possibly matching TRBD1 (5 bases). Germline V lookup: CDR1 SGHTA, CDR2 FQGNSA. This CDR3 is built from 15 residues. The ends were cut back, 1 base at V and 8 bases at J, with 14 bases in the middle. CDR3 nucleotides: TGTGCCAGCAGCTTAGACAGGCGGTATGGGGAAAAACTGTTTTTT. It yields the protein CASSLDRRYGEKLFF.

The table lists this clonotype with a few counts. The J gene is TRBJ1-6, the V gene TRBV4-2; D call uncertain. The CDR3 totals 14 residues. Germline V lookup: CDR1 LGHNA, CDR2 YNFKEQ. V lost 1 base to trimming and J lost 5 bases, with 6 bases between them. The chain's CDR3 is CASSQGANNSPLHF. As DNA, the CDR3 is TGTGCCAGCAGCCAAGGGGCGAATAATTCACCCCTCCACTTT.

The chain uses TRBV5-4 and TRBJ1-6; the D is unclear. The V gene lost 0 bases and the J gene lost 6 bases, with 4 bases spanning the gap. Germline values: CDR1 SGHNT, CDR2 YYREEE (reference sequence). This CDR3 region has 13 residues. The CDR3 protein is CASSLDLNSPLHF. CDR3 bases: TGTGCCAGCAGCTTGGACCTTAATTCACCCCTCCACTTT.

Concerning this clonotype: The junction differs from germline at one of its ends, possibly a read error. The chain employs TRBV11-2 and TRBJ1-5, with 7 nucleotides matching TRBD1. Germline V gene sequence: CDR1 SGHAT, CDR2 FQNNGV. This CDR3 region has 14 residues. CDR3 DNA: TGTGCCAACAGCTCGACAGGGACTTATCAGCCCCAGCATTTT. This translates into CANSSTGTYQPQHF.

A note on this clonotype: The junction departs from germline at one end; a sequencing error may be responsible. This chain links TRBV27 with TRBJ2-3; 8 bases fit TRBD2. This CDR3 has 17 residues. Germline loops: CDR1 MNHEY, CDR2 SMNVEV (reference sequence). CDR3 nucleotides: TGTGCCAGCAGCCATCCCGCCGGAGCGGGGGACACAAATACGCAGTATTTT. It translates to CASSHPAGAGDTNTQYF.

The chain couples TRBV27 to TRBJ1-1, with D possibly matching TRBD1 (5 bases). V lost 2 bases and J 0 bases, leaving 13 bases between the germline ends. CDR3 length: 16 residues. In germline, CDR1 is MNHEY, CDR2 SMNVEV (reference sequence). CDR3: CASSLTQGWMNTEAFF. CDR3 DNA sequence: TGTGCCAGCAGTTTAACTCAGGGATGGATGAACACTGAAGCTTTCTTT.

This clonotype was observed many times. The J gene is TRBJ1-4, the V gene TRBV7-2, with a possible D match to TRBD1 (6 bases). The germline gives CDR1 SGHTA, CDR2 FQGNSA. This CDR3 has 19 residues. V dropped 2 bases and J dropped 4 bases, with 23 bases sitting between them. The CDR3 DNA is TGTGCCAGCAGCTTACGCCCGCTTTCTCTCACAGGGATTAATGAAAAACTGTTTTTT. It translates to CASSLRPLSLTGINEKLFF.

This clonotype was counted many times. The chain uses TRBV7-6 and TRBJ1-2; D gene uncertain. Trimming stripped 5 bases from V and 3 bases from J, with 13 bases between. Germline-derived CDR1 and CDR2 are SGHVS and FNYEAQ. The CDR3 runs 14 residues. CDR3 nucleotide sequence: TGTGCCAGCAGCCCAACACCGGAGTACTATGGCTACACCTTC. It encodes CASSPTPEYYGYTF.

CDR3 sequence (DNA): TGTGCCAGCAGCTCGGACCGGGGCTACAGCAATCAGCCCCAGCATTTT. This gives the protein CASSSDRGYSNQPQHF. The chain carries TRBV6-1 and TRBJ1-5; D possibly corresponds to TRBD1 (5 bases). Germline CDR1 is MNHNS and CDR2 is SASEGT. Trimming removed 6 bases at V and 1 base at J, with 16 bases between. The CDR3 sequence is 16 residues long.

This clonotype has a count of ten or more. The chain joins TRBV7-2 to TRBJ1-1, with no clear D. The germline CDR1 and CDR2 sequences are SGHTA and FQGNSA. V lost 1 base to trimming and J lost 5 bases, with 11 bases between them. The CDR3 has 14 residues. As DNA, the CDR3 is TGTGCCAGCAGCTTAGGTGAGGGTTGGACTGAAGCTTTCTTT. The encoded protein is CASSLGEGWTEAFF. Drawing the rest from reference TRBV7-2 and TRBJ1-1, the complete variable domain is GAGVSQSPSNKVTEKGKDVELRCDPISGHTALYWYRQSLGQGLEFLIYFQGNSAPDKSGLPSDRFSAERTGGSVSTLTIQRTQQEDSAVYLCASSLGEGWTEAFFGQGTRLTVV.

The rearrangement uses TRBV29-1 and TRBJ2-1; the D gene is possibly TRBD1 (6 bases). The V end lost 4 bases, the J end lost 4 bases, and 14 bases lay between the germline ends. CDR1 is SQVTM and CDR2 is ANQGSEA in the germline V gene. The CDR3 sequence is 14 residues long. CDR3 residues: CSVVTGPLYNEQFF. The CDR3 bases are TGCAGCGTTGTTACAGGGCCTCTTTACAATGAGCAGTTCTTC.

This clonotype was observed many times. The chain combines TRBV7-6 with TRBJ1-1, with a tentative D call TRBD1 (5 bases). The V end lost 3 bases, the J end lost 3 bases, and 8 bases lay between the germline ends. This CDR3 has 13 amino acids. The germline V gene has CDR1 SGHVS and CDR2 FNYEAQ. This chain's CDR3 is CASSLAGHTEAFF. The CDR3 DNA reads as TGTGCCAGCAGCTTGGCAGGGCACACTGAAGCTTTCTTT.

The J gene is TRBJ2-1, the V gene TRBV28, with TRBD2 matching over 10 bases. The germline V gene has CDR1 MDHEN and CDR2 SYDVKM. The CDR3 covers 17 residues. Trimming took 3 bases from V and 4 from J; bases not matched to a gene: 9. The CDR3 DNA reads as TGTGCCAGCAGTTTTCCCCCCACTAGCGGGGATTACAATGAGCAGTTCTTC. Its protein is CASSFPPTSGDYNEQFF.

A few counts support this clonotype. The chain is built from TRBV2 and TRBJ2-3; 8 bases map to TRBD1. Germline V gene sequence: CDR1 SNHLY, CDR2 FYNNEI. The CDR3 covers 16 residues. The ends lost 6 bases at V and 2 bases at J; junction bases unmatched: 10. CDR3 bases: TGTGCCAGCAGATTTCACCGCAGGGGGCACACAGATACGCAGTATTTT. Translation gives CASRFHRRGHTDTQYF. The full variable domain, completed using reference TRBV2 and TRBJ2-3, is EPEVTQTPSHQVTQMGQEVILRCVPISNHLYFYWYRQILGQKVEFLVSFYNNEISEKSEIFDDQFSVERPDGSNFTLKIRSTKLEDSAMYFCASRFHRRGHTDTQYFGPGTRLTVL.

The V gene is TRBV14, the J gene TRBJ1-2; TRBD1 matches 8 bases. Germline V gene lookup returns CDR1 SGHDN and CDR2 FVKESK. V gave up 1 base and J gave up 3 bases; unmatched junction bases: 4. The CDR3 is 15 amino acids. The CDR3, as DNA: TGTGCCAGCAGCCAAGTAATGGGACAGGACTATGGCTACACCTTC. This sequence encodes CASSQVMGQDYGYTF.

This sequence joins TRBV9 and TRBJ2-3; D is possibly TRBD1 or TRBD2 (5 bases each). The CDR3 runs 16 residues. Germline V gene lookup returns CDR1 SGDLS and CDR2 YYNGEE. Trimming left V 4 bases short and J 3 bases short, with 18 bases between. This CDR3 is CASSPWDRRSTDTQYF. Here the CDR3 DNA reads TGTGCCAGCAGCCCATGGGACCGAAGAAGTACAGATACGCAGTATTTT.

This clonotype was picked up a small number of times. This sequence joins TRBV4-1 and TRBJ1-1, with TRBD1 identical over 7 bases. Germline lookup yields CDR1 MGHRA and CDR2 YSYEKL. Trimming at V came to 1 base and at J to 4 bases, leaving 6 bases not matched to a gene. The CDR3 runs to 15 residues. The CDR3 sequence: CASSQGQGSGTEAFF. CDR3 DNA sequence: TGCGCCAGCAGCCAAGGACAGGGTAGTGGCACTGAAGCTTTCTTT.